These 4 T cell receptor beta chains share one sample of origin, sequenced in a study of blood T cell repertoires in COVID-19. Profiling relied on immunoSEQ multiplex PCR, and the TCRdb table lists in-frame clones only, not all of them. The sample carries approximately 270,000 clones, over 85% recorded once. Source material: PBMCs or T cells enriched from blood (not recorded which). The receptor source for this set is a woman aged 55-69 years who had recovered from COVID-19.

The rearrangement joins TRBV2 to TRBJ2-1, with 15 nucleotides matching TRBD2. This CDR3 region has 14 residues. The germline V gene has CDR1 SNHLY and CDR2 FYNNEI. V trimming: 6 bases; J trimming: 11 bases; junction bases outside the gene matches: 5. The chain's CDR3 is CASSQGLAGGKQFF. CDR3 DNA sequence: TGTGCCAGCAGCCAGGGACTAGCGGGGGGCAAGCAGTTCTTC. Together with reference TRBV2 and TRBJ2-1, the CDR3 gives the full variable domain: EPEVTQTPSHQVTQMGQEVILRCVPISNHLYFYWYRQILGQKVEFLVSFYNNEISEKSEIFDDQFSVERPDGSNFTLKIRSTKLEDSAMYFCASSQGLAGGKQFFGPGTRLTVL.

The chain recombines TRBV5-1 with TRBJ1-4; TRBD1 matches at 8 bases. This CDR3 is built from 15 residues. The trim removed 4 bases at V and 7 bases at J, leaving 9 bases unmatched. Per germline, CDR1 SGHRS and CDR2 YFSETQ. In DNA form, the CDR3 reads TGCGCCAGCAGCGGACAGGGAACGGGGGGTGAAAAACTGTTTTTT. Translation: CASSGQGTGGEKLFF.

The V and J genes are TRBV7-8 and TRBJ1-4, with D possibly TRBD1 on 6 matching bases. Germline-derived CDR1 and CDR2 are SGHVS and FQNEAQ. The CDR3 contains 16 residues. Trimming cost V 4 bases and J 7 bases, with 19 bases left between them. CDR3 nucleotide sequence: TGTGCCAGCAGCTCAAATCGGGGGGCGCGGAGTGAAAAACTGTTTTTT. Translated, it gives CASSSNRGARSEKLFF.

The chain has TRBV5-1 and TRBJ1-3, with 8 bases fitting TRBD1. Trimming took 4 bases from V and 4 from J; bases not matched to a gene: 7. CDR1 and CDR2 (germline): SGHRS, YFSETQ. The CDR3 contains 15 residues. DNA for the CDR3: TGCGCCAGCAGCAGGGGACAGGAGTTGGGAAACACCATATATTTT. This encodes CASSRGQELGNTIYF.